The 30 T cell receptor beta chains reported below all come from one sample, sequenced in a study of T cell repertoires in cytomegalovirus infection. TCRdb used MiXCR to reprocess the reads, holding one entry per CDR3 protein. Among hundreds of thousands of distinct CDR3 sequences listed, about 39% were seen once. No antigen has been identified for these receptors. The sequences come from cultured PBMCs, collected from culture after CMV antigen stimulation. These receptors all stem from a human donor in good health (CMV status not recorded). Some clones in this sample may be carry-over from other donors' samples.

This clonotype has only a few counts. The chain carries TRBV10-2 and TRBJ2-7; the match to TRBD2 covers 11 bases. J was trimmed by 4 bases and V by 2 bases; bases with no gene match: 4. The CDR3 extends over 15 amino acids. CDR1 WSHSY and CDR2 SAAADI come from the germline V gene. The CDR3 spells CASSERPSGRYEQYF. CDR3 bases: TGCGCCAGCAGTGAGAGGCCTAGCGGGAGGTACGAGCAGTACTTC.

The rearrangement joins TRBV9 to TRBJ2-1; 12 nucleotides match TRBD2. CDR3 length: 15 amino acids. Germline V lookup: CDR1 SGDLS, CDR2 YYNGEE. The V and J ends lost 4 bases and 8 bases, in that order; junction bases with no gene match: 7. CDR3 residues: CASSRGTSGPYEQFF. In nucleotides, the CDR3 is TGTGCCAGCAGCAGAGGGACTAGCGGGCCCTATGAGCAGTTCTTC.

On this clonotype: The junction differs from germline at one of its ends, possibly a read error. The chain is built from TRBV20-1 and TRBJ2-7; 7 bases are shared with TRBD1. CDR1 is DFQATT, CDR2 SNEGSKA, per germline (reference sequence). CDR3 size: 12 residues. CDR3 sequence reads: CSARHGNSQGDF. The CDR3 bases are TGCAGTGCTAGACACGGGAACTCCCAGGGGGACTTC.

This clonotype was seen only a few times. V usage is TRBV4-3 and J usage is TRBJ2-7, with D possibly being TRBD1 (6 bases). This CDR3 spans 14 amino acids. The V gene's germline CDR1 is LGHNA and CDR2 YSLEER. Deletions cut 5 bases from V and 2 bases from J, with 13 bases between. CDR3 amino acids: CASSARDTPYEQYF. DNA for the CDR3: TGCGCCAGCAGCGCTCGGGACACACCCTACGAGCAGTACTTC.

The chain is built from TRBV6-6 and TRBJ1-5, with 11 bases aligning to TRBD1. The CDR3 extends over 17 amino acids. CDR1 MNHNY and CDR2 SVGAGI come from the germline V gene (reference sequence). V lost 0 bases to trimming and J lost 3 bases; unmatched junction nucleotides: 4. CDR3 sequence: CASSYSGQGANNQPQHF. CDR3 DNA: TGTGCCAGCAGTTACTCAGGACAGGGGGCTAACAATCAGCCCCAGCATTTT.

The CDR3 DNA reads TGCGCCAGCAGCCCTCAGGGGAGAGGCGATACGCAGTATTTT. Its translation: CASSPQGRGDTQYF. This sequence joins TRBV5-1 and TRBJ2-3; tentative D call: TRBD1 (6 bases). There are 14 residues in the CDR3. Germline loops: CDR1 SGHRS, CDR2 YFSETQ. V was clipped by 4 bases and J by 6 bases, with 15 bases between them.

This chain joins TRBV6-6 and TRBJ2-3, with TRBD2 identical over 10 bases. Germline V lookup: CDR1 MNHNY, CDR2 SVGAGI (reference sequence). Unmatched junction bases numbered 9, after V lost 5 bases and J lost 4 bases. The CDR3 covers 16 residues. The CDR3 nucleotides read TGTGCCAGCAGTCCCCGGACTAGCGGAGAATCAGATACGCAGTATTTT. Its protein product is CASSPRTSGESDTQYF.

In its sample, this clonotype was seen a few times. This rearrangement joins TRBV4-1 to TRBJ2-5, with D possibly matching TRBD1 (5 bases). The germline V gene has CDR1 MGHRA and CDR2 YSYEKL. The CDR3 is made up of 15 amino acids. V lost 1 base, J lost 2 bases, and 11 bases lay in between. The chain's CDR3 is CASSQAARDQETQYF. DNA for the CDR3: TGCGCCAGCAGCCAAGCAGCCAGGGATCAAGAGACCCAGTACTTC.

The chain couples TRBV9 to TRBJ2-5; D is uncertain. With 0 bases removed from V and 0 bases from J, the gap between germline ends came to 3 bases. This CDR3 comprises 13 residues. Germline values: CDR1 SGDLS, CDR2 YYNGEE. The CDR3 protein is CASSVGYQETQYF. The CDR3 DNA follows: TGTGCCAGCAGCGTAGGGTACCAAGAGACCCAGTACTTC.

This sequence joins TRBV4-2 and TRBJ1-3, with D possibly TRBD1 on 5 matching bases. This CDR3 region has 16 residues. The germline CDR1 and CDR2 sequences are LGHNA and YNFKEQ. V was pared by 5 bases and J by 3 bases, with 17 bases between. This CDR3 reads CASSFRSAGLGNTIYF. The CDR3 DNA reads as TGTGCCAGCAGCTTTCGCTCTGCGGGGCTTGGAAACACCATATATTTT.

This clonotype was detected only a few times. The chain combines TRBV6-1 with TRBJ2-3, with D possibly TRBD1 on 6 matching bases. CDR1 and CDR2 from the germline V gene are MNHNS and SASEGT. This CDR3 has 16 residues. The V end was cut by 3 bases, the J end by 2 bases, with 15 bases between. The CDR3 nucleotides are TGTGCCAGCAGTGACGCCGGGACAATCACCACAGATACGCAGTATTTT. It encodes CASSDAGTITTDTQYF.

The J gene is TRBJ2-5, the V gene TRBV9, with 10 bases fitting TRBD2. This CDR3 contains 16 residues. The trim removed 4 bases at V and 5 bases at J, leaving 11 bases unmatched. In germline, CDR1 is SGDLS, CDR2 YYNGEE. The CDR3 DNA follows: TGTGCCAGCAGCACCCCTAGCGGGAGTGTTGGTGAGACCCAGTACTTC. Translating gives CASSTPSGSVGETQYF.

This chain links TRBV9 with TRBJ1-4; D remains ambiguous. The V gene lost 4 bases and the J gene lost 0 bases, with 10 bases spanning the gap. This CDR3 has 15 residues. Looked up from germline, CDR1 is SGDLS and CDR2 is YYNGEE. The CDR3 DNA sequence: TGTGCCAGCAGCCAAGGACGTGCAACTAATGAAAAACTGTTTTTT. Translation: CASSQGRATNEKLFF.

The chain joins TRBV27 to TRBJ2-5, with a weak D call TRBD2 (5 bases). Germline loops: CDR1 MNHEY, CDR2 SMNVEV (reference sequence). V was pared by 1 base and J by 3 bases, with 12 bases between. The CDR3 sequence is 15 residues long. As DNA, the CDR3 is TGTGCCAGCAGTTTATTCGGCGGGTCGGAAGAGACCCAGTACTTC. Translation: CASSLFGGSEETQYF.

Comments on this clonotype: An end of the junction does not agree with germline; a read error may underlie this. The gene calls are TRBV11-2 and TRBJ2-5; D might be TRBD2 (5 bases). The CDR3 extends over 15 amino acids. CDR1 and CDR2 from the germline V gene are SGHAT and FQNNGV. Written as DNA, the CDR3 is TGTGCCAGCAGCGTGCCGGGAACAACCCAAGGGACCCAGTACTTC. Translating it yields CASSVPGTTQGTQYF.

The chain couples TRBV7-6 to TRBJ2-3; no firm D call. Between the trimmed V and J ends, which lost 5 bases and 2 bases, there was a span of 5 bases. The CDR3 is made up of 12 amino acids. In germline, CDR1 is SGHVS, CDR2 FNYEAQ. The CDR3 bases are TGTGCCAGCAGCCAGATCACAGATACGCAGTATTTT. Its protein product is CASSQITDTQYF. The entire variable domain, with the rest obtained from reference TRBV7-6 and TRBJ2-3, is as follows: GAGVSQSPRYKVTKRGQDVALRCDPISGHVSLYWYRQALGQGPEFLTYFNYEAQQDKSGLPNDRFSAERPEGSISTLTIQRTEQRDSAMYRCASSQITDTQYFGPGTRLTVL.

This clonotype was seen only a few times. This chain connects TRBV28 to TRBJ1-4; no reliable D call. V lost 7 bases and J lost 7, with 16 bases in between. CDR1 and CDR2 from the germline V gene are MDHEN and SYDVKM. The CDR3 runs 14 residues. DNA of the CDR3: TGTGCCAGCACCCAGAGTTACCGGGGTGAAAAACTGTTTTTT. Residues: CASTQSYRGEKLFF.

The genes are TRBV15 and TRBJ2-1; no clear D gene. The CDR3 extends over 15 amino acids. CDR1 and CDR2 from the germline V gene are LNHNV and YYDKDF (reference sequence). Trimming cost V 0 bases and J 2 bases, with 8 bases left between them. CDR3 DNA sequence: TGTGCCACCAGCAGAGATCTGGGCGCCTACAATGAGCAGTTCTTC. Translated: CATSRDLGAYNEQFF. Full variable domain (missing parts from reference TRBV15 and TRBJ2-1): DAMVIQNPRYQVTQFGKPVTLSCSQTLNHNVMYWYQQKSSQAPKLLFHYYDKDFNNEADTPDNFQSRRPNTSFCFLDIRSPGLGDTAMYLCATSRDLGAYNEQFFGPGTRLTVL.

V is TRBV19 and J is TRBJ1-4; a possible D gene is TRBD1 (5 bases). Germline V gene data show CDR1 as LNHDA and CDR2 as SQIVND (reference sequence). The ends were cut back, 5 bases at V and 7 bases at J, with 14 bases in the middle. CDR3 size: 14 residues. The CDR3 DNA reads as TGTGCCAGTAGTCCGGACACAATCGGTGAAAAACTGTTTTTT. Translating gives CASSPDTIGEKLFF.

V is TRBV3-1 and J is TRBJ1-1; 10 bases map to TRBD1. Unmatched junction bases numbered 9, after V lost 1 base and J lost 10 bases. CDR3 size: 15 residues. CDR1 is LGHDT, CDR2 YNNKEL, per germline (reference sequence). The DNA of the CDR3 is TGTGCCAGCAGCCAAGGTTTCCGGGACAGGGGAGGAGCTTTCTTT. Translated, it gives CASSQGFRDRGGAFF.

This clonotype was detected a few times. V usage is TRBV7-2 and J usage is TRBJ2-5; unclear D gene. Germline V gene data show CDR1 as SGHTA and CDR2 as FQGNSA. Trimming left V 5 bases short and J 4 bases short, with 11 bases between. This CDR3 spans 13 amino acids. The CDR3 region has the DNA TGTGCCAGCAGCCCCGTTTTAGGAGAGACCCAGTACTTC. Amino acid sequence: CASSPVLGETQYF.

The V and J genes are TRBV11-2 and TRBJ2-3; 9 nucleotides line up with TRBD2. Germline V gene lookup returns CDR1 SGHAT and CDR2 FQNNGV. The V and J ends lost 1 base and 2 bases, in that order; junction bases with no gene match: 4. The CDR3 has 16 amino acids. CDR3 region: CASSLGASGNTDTQYF. DNA for the CDR3: TGTGCCAGCAGCTTAGGTGCTAGCGGGAACACAGATACGCAGTATTTT. The whole variable domain, remainder taken from reference TRBV11-2 and TRBJ2-3, is EAGVAQSPRYKIIEKRQSVAFWCNPISGHATLYWYQQILGQGPKLLIQFQNNGVVDDSQLPKDRFSAERLKGVDSTLKIQPAKLEDSAVYLCASSLGASGNTDTQYFGPGTRLTVL.

This sequence joins TRBV6-2 or TRBV6-3 and TRBJ2-1; 7 bases agree with TRBD1. Germline trimming cut 6 bases from V and 2 bases from J; bases unmatched to any gene: 4. Germline V gene sequence: CDR1 MNHEY, CDR2 SVGEGT. This CDR3 contains 14 residues. CDR3 loop: CASSPQGAYNEQFF. CDR3 in DNA: TGTGCCAGCAGCCCTCAGGGGGCCTACAATGAGCAGTTCTTC.

This rearrangement joins TRBV7-8 to TRBJ1-1, with unresolved D. This CDR3 spans 13 amino acids. Germline lookup yields CDR1 SGHVS and CDR2 FQNEAQ. V was clipped by 5 bases and J by 11 bases, with 18 bases between them. Here the CDR3 reads CASSPGRRSGAFF. The CDR3 nucleotides are TGTGCCAGCAGCCCCGGGAGGAGGTCGGGGGCTTTCTTT.

This clonotype occurred a few times. It is unclear where the CDR3 begins or ends on the DNA, so no DNA is shown, and the CDR3 is as TCRdb lists it. V and J are TRBV10-3 and TRBJ1-2; the table gives TRBD1 as D, unverified against the DNA. From germline, CDR1 is ENHRY and CDR2 SYGVKD. The CDR3 sequence runs 15 residues, both termini included. The CDR3 loop reads CAISESVVSSSGHTF.

The V gene is TRBV7-6, the J gene TRBJ2-5; 10 nucleotides agree with TRBD2. The CDR3 is 15 amino acids. Germline V gene lookup returns CDR1 SGHVS and CDR2 FNYEAQ. J was trimmed by 4 bases and V by 5 bases; bases with no gene match: 7. The CDR3 sequence is CASSREGLALETQYF. The CDR3 bases are TGTGCCAGCAGCCGCGAGGGACTAGCGTTAGAGACCCAGTACTTC.

This chain joins TRBV5-6 and TRBJ2-3; 12 bases agree with TRBD2. The CDR3 is made up of 20 amino acids. With V trimmed by 3 bases and J by 2 bases, 16 bases remained unmatched. Germline V gene sequence: CDR1 SGHDT, CDR2 YYEEEE. CDR3: CASSSSGTSGRLIYTDTQYF. The CDR3 region has the DNA TGTGCCAGCAGCTCCTCCGGGACTAGCGGGCGCCTTATTTACACAGATACGCAGTATTTT.

V is TRBV11-1 and J is TRBJ1-1; D perhaps matches TRBD1 (5 bases). In germline, CDR1 is SGHAT, CDR2 FQDESV (reference sequence). The CDR3 runs 15 residues. Trimming removed 3 bases from V and 2 bases from J, with 13 bases in between. In DNA, the CDR3 is TGTGCCAGCAGCTTCGGGGCCAGGTTTAACACTGAAGCTTTCTTT. It codes for CASSFGARFNTEAFF.

The chain uses TRBV18 and TRBJ2-7; maybe TRBD2 (6 bases). Trimming pared 8 bases from V and 2 bases from J, leaving 25 bases between. CDR3 length equals 17 residues. Germline V CDR1 and CDR2: KGHSH, LQKENI. The CDR3 protein is CASRRDPAGGTTYEQYF. DNA for the CDR3: TGTGCCAGCCGCCGGGACCCCGCCGGAGGGACGACCTACGAGCAGTACTTC.

The chain's CDR3 is CASSLAQKRTGSYEQYF. CDR3 DNA: TGTGCCAGCAGCTTAGCCCAGAAACGGACAGGCTCCTACGAGCAGTACTTC. The V call is TRBV7-2, the J call TRBJ2-7; 7 bases line up with TRBD1. Germline V lookup: CDR1 SGHTA, CDR2 FQGNSA. This CDR3 contains 17 residues. The trim removed 0 bases at V and 0 bases at J, leaving 8 bases unmatched.